Below are 10 T cell receptor beta chains sequenced from a single sample in a study of naive and memory T cell subsets. A UMI-containing oligonucleotide was joined by 3' ligation to the TCR cDNA template. The SP2 primer and nested alpha and beta constant region primers amplified ligated cDNA in four rounds. TCRdb re-analysed the UMI-ligation and nested PCR reads in MiXCR, keeping a single row per CDR3 protein. The data contain about 25,000 distinct CDR3 sequences, about 5.2% of them singletons. Sequencing was carried out using blood. The receptor set was obtained from an adult in good health.

This clonotype came up many times. The rearrangement uses TRBV7-9 and TRBJ1-2; unclear D gene. CDR3 length: 16 residues. Germline CDR1 reads SEHNR; CDR2 reads FQNEAQ (reference sequence). V was cut by 5 bases and J by 4 bases, with 20 bases left in between. The CDR3 is CASSPVSESTRYGYTF. CDR3 sequence (DNA): TGTGCCAGCAGCCCAGTGTCCGAAAGTACCCGCTATGGCTACACCTTC.

This clonotype was detected many times. This chain links TRBV12-3 or TRBV12-4 with TRBJ2-3; D is perhaps TRBD1 (6 bases). CDR3 length: 18 amino acids. V was cut by 2 bases and J by 0 bases, with 18 bases left in between. The CDR3 coding sequence is TGTGCCAGCAGTTTAATCGTCCCACAGGGCCAAAGCACAGATACGCAGTATTTT. This codes for CASSLIVPQGQSTDTQYF.

This clonotype was found many times. CDR3 DNA sequence: TGCAGCGCCGGACCGAGTAGCAATCAGCCCCAGCATTTT. Encoded protein: CSAGPSSNQPQHF. The chain carries TRBV29-1 and TRBJ1-5, with unresolved D. The CDR3 extends over 13 amino acids. V dropped 7 bases and J dropped 0 bases, with 10 bases sitting between them. Germline CDR1 reads SQVTM; CDR2 reads ANQGSEA.

This clonotype was detected many times. The chain joins TRBV7-3 to TRBJ2-6, with 7 bases identical to TRBD1. Germline lookup yields CDR1 SGHTA and CDR2 FQGTGA. The CDR3 length is 16 residues. Trimming at V came to 6 bases and at J to 0 bases, leaving 5 bases not matched to a gene. In DNA, the CDR3 is TGTGCCAGCAGTCCCGGGACAGACTCTGGGGCCAACGTCCTGACTTTC. Amino acid sequence: CASSPGTDSGANVLTF. Together with reference TRBV7-3 and TRBJ2-6, the CDR3 gives the full variable domain: GAGVSQTPSNKVTEKGKYVELRCDPISGHTALYWYRQSLGQGPEFLIYFQGTGAADDSGLPNDRFFAVRPEGSVSTLKIQRTERGDSAVYLCASSPGTDSGANVLTFGAGSRLTVL.

V gene TRBV28 combines with J gene TRBJ2-3; D is ambiguous. V was pared by 5 bases and J by 2 bases, with 11 bases between. Germline CDR1 is MDHEN and CDR2 is SYDVKM. The CDR3 contains 14 residues. The CDR3 sequence is CASSQDPNTDTQYF. The CDR3 bases are TGTGCCAGCAGTCAAGACCCAAACACAGATACGCAGTATTTT.

This clonotype was recorded at least ten times. V is TRBV10-3 and J is TRBJ2-1; possible D gene TRBD2, 6 bases. The germline V gene encodes CDR1 ENHRY and CDR2 SYGVKD. The CDR3 has 14 residues. Trimming left V 4 bases short and J 6 bases short, with 13 bases between. The CDR3 sequence: CAISGGGIGNEQFF. Written as DNA, the CDR3 is TGTGCCATCAGTGGGGGCGGGATCGGCAATGAGCAGTTCTTC.

The rearrangement uses TRBV29-1 and TRBJ2-2; 10 bases match TRBD1. Germline V gene sequence: CDR1 SQVTM, CDR2 ANQGSEA. This CDR3 has 14 amino acids. V was pared by 3 bases and J by 6 bases, with 4 bases of the junction left unmatched. CDR3 in DNA: TGCAGCGTTGATTCTGGACAGGGGGCCGGGGAGCTGTTTTTT. This gives the protein CSVDSGQGAGELFF.

This clonotype was detected only once. Possible read error: a much larger clone is one base away. The rearrangement uses TRBV20-1 and TRBJ2-7; tentative D call: TRBD2 (6 bases). Trimming pared 7 bases from V and 3 bases from J, leaving 13 bases between. Germline lookup yields CDR1 DFQATT and CDR2 SNEGSKA (reference sequence). The CDR3 is made up of 12 amino acids. The CDR3 coding sequence is TGCAGTGTCACCGCCGGGGGCTACGAGCAGTACTTC. This encodes CSVTAGGYEQYF.

In its sample, this clonotype was seen many times. The chain recombines TRBV6-6 with TRBJ1-5; TRBD1 matches at 8 bases. The CDR3 runs 14 residues. Germline CDR1 MNHNY, CDR2 SVGAGI (reference sequence). The J segment lost 7 bases and the V segment lost 6 bases, leaving 8 bases of the junction unmatched. The CDR3 DNA reads as TGTGCCAGCAGCCGACAGGGGACCCGCCAGCCCCAGCATTTT. Translating gives CASSRQGTRQPQHF.

This clonotype qualifies as medium-sized. The chain employs TRBV28 and TRBJ1-5; 7 bases line up with TRBD1. Germline values: CDR1 MDHEN, CDR2 SYDVKM. This CDR3 has 19 residues. V was clipped by 8 bases and J by 2 bases; unmatched bases: 21. The CDR3 sequence: CASFRVLDRDPVGNQPQHF. The CDR3 DNA sequence: TGTGCCAGCTTTCGGGTCTTAGACAGGGACCCCGTCGGCAATCAGCCCCAGCATTTT.